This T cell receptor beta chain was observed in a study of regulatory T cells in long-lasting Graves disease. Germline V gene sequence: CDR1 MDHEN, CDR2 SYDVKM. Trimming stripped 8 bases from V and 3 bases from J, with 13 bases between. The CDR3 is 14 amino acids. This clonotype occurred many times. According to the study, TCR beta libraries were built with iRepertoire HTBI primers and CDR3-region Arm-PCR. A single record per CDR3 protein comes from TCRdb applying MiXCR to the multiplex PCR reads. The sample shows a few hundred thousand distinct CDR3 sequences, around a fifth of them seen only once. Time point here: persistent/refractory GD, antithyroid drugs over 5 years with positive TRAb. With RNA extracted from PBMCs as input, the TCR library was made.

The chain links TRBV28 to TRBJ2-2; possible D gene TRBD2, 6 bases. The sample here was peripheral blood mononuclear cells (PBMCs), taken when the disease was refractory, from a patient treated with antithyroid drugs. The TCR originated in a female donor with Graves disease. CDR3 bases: TGTGCCAGCCGGCCGGGAGCGTACACCGGGGAGCTGTTTTTT. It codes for CASRPGAYTGELFF.